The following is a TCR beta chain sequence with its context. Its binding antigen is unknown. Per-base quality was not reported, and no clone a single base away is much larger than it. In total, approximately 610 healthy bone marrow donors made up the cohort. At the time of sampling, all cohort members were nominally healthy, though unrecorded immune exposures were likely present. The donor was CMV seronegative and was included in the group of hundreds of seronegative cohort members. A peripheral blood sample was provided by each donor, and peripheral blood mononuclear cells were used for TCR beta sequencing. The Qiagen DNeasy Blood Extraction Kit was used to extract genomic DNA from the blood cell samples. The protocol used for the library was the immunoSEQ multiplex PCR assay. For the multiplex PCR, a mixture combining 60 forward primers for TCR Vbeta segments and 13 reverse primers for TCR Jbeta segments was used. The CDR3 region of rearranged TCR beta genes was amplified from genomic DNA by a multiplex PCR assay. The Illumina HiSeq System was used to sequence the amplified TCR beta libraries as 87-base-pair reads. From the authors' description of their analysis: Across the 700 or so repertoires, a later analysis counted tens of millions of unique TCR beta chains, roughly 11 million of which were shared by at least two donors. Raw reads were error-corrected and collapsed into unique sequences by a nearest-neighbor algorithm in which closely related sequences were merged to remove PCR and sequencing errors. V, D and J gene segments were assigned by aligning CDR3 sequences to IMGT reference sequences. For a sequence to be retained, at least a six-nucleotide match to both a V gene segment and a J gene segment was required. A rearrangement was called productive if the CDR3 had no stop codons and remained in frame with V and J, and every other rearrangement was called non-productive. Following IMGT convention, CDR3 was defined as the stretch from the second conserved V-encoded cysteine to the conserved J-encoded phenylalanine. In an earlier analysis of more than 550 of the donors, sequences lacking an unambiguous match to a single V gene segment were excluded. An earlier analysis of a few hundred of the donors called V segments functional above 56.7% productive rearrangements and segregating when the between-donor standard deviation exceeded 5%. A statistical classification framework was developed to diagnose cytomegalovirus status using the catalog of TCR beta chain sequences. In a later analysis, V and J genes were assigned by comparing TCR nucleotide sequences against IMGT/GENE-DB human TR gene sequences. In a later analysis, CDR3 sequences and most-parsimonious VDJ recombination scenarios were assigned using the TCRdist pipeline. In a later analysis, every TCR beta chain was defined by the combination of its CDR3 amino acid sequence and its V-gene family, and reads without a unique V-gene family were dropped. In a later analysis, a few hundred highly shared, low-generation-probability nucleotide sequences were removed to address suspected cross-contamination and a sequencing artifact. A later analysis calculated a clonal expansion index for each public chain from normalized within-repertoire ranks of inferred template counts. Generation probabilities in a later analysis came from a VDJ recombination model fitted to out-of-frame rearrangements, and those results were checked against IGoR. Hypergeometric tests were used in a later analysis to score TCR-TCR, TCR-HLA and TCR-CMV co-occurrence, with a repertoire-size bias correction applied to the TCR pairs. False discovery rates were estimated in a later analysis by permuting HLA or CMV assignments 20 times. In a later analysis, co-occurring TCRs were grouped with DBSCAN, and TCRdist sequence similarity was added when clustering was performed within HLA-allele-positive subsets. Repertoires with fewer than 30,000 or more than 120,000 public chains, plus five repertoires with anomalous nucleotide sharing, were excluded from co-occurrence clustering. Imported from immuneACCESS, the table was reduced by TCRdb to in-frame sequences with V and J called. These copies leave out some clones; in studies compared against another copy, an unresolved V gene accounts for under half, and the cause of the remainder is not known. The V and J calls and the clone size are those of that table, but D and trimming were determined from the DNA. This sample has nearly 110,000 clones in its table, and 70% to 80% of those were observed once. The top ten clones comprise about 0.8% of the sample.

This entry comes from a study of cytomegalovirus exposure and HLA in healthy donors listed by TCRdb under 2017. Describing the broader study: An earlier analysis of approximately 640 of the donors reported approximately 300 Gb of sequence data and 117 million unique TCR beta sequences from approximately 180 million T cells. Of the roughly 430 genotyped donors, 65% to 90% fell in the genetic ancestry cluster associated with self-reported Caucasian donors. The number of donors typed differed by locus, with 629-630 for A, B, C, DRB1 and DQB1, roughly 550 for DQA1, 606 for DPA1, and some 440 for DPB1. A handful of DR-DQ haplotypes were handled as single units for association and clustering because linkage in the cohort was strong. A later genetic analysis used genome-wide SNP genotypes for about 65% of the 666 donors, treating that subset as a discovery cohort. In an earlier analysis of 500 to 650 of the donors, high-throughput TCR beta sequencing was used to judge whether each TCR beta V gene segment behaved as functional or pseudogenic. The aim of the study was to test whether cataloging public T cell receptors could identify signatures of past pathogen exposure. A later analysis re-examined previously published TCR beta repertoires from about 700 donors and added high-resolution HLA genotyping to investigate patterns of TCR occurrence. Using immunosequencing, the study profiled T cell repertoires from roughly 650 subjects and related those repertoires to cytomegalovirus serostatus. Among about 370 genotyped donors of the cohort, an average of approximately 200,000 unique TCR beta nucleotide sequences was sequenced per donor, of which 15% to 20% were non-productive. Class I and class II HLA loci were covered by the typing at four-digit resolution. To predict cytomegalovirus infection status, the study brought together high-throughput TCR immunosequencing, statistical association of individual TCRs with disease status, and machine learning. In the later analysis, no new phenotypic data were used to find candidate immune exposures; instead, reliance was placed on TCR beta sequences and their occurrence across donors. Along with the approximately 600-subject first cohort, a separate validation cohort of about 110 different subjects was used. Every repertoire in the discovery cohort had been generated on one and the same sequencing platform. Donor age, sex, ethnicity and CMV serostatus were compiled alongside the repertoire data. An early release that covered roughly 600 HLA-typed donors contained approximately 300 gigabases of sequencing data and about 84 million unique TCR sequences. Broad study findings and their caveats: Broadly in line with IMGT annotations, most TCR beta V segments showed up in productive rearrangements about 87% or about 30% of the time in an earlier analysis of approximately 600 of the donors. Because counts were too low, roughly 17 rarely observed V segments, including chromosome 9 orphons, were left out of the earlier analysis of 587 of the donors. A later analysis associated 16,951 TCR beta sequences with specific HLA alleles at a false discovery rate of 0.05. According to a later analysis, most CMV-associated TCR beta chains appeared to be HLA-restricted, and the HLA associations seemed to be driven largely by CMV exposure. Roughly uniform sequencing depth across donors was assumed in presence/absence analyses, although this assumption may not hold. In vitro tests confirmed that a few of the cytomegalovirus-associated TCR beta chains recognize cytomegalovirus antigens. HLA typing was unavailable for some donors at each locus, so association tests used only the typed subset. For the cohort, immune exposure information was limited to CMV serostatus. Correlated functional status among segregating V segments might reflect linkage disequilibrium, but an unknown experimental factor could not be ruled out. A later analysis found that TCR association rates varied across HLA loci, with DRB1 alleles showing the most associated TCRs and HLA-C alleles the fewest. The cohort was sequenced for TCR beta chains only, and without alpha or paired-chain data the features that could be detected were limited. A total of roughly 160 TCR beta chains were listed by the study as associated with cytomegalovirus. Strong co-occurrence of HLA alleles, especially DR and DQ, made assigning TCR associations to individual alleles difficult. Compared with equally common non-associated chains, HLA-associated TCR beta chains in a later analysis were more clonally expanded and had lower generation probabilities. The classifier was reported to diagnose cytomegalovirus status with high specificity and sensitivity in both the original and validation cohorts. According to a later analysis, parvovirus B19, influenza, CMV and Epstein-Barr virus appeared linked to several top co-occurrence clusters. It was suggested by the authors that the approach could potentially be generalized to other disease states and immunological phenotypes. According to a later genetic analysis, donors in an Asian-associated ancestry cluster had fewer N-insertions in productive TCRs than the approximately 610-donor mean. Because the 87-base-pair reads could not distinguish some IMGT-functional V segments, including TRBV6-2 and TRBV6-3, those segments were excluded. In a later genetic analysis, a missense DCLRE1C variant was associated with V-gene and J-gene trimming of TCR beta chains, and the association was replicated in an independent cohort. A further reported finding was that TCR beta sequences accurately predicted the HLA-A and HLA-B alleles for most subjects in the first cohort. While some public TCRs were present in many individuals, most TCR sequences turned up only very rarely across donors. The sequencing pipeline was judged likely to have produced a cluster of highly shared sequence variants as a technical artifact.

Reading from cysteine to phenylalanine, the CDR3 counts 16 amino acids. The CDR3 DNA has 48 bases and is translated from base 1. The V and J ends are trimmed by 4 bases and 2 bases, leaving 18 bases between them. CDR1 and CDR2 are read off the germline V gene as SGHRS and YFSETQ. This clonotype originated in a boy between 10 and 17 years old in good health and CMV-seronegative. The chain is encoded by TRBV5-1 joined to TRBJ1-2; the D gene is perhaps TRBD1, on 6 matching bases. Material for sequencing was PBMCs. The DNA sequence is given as TGCGCCAGCAGCCCCCAGACAGGACCAGCGAACTATGGCTACACCTTC. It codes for CASSPQTGPANYGYTF.